Listed below are T cell receptor beta chains from one sample, sequenced in a study of blood T cell repertoires in COVID-19. Only in-frame clones appear in the TCRdb table, and some are missing; sequencing was by immunoSEQ multiplex PCR. This sample yields 55,000 to 60,000 clones, of which roughly 84% are seen a single time; around 5.1% belongs to the top ten. The sample comprised peripheral blood. Receptors were obtained from a man aged 35 to 55 with active COVID-19. The CDR3 runs from the conserved cysteine through the conserved F or W. A D gene is named only where the DNA matches it firmly. Size tells how often a clone was seen (once, few, many) or the class of an expanded clone, and some rows leave it out.

TRBV15,.,TRBJ2-1,.,CATSRDVAQSYNEQFF,TGTGCCACCAGCAGAGACGTGGCACAGAGCTACAATGAGCAGTTCTTC
TRBV5-6,TRBD1,TRBJ1-1,.,CASSTTDRARTEAFF,TGTGCCAGCAGTACCACAGACAGGGCGCGCACTGAAGCTTTCTTT
TRBV7-3,TRBD1,TRBJ2-3,.,CASSREGARDRDTQYF,TGTGCCAGCAGCCGAGAGGGGGCAAGGGATCGAGATACGCAGTATTTT
TRBV19,.,TRBJ1-2,.,CASSSRADQGYGYTF,TGTGCCAGTAGTAGCAGGGCCGATCAAGGCTATGGCTACACCTTC
TRBV29-1,.,TRBJ2-1,.,CSVDQRSYNEQFF,TGCAGCGTTGACCAGCGCTCCTACAATGAGCAGTTCTTC
TRBV5-1,.,TRBJ2-5,.,CASSLLNTPQETQYF,TGCGCCAGCAGCTTGCTCAACACCCCTCAGGAGACCCAGTACTTC
TRBV10-1,TRBD1,TRBJ2-7,.,CASSELDRGPTEQYF,TGCGCCAGCAGTGAGTTGGACAGGGGCCCAACCGAGCAGTACTTC
TRBV30,.,TRBJ2-5,once,CAWSTRGIKGTQYF,TGTGCCTGGAGCACACGGGGGATTAAGGGGACCCAGTACTTC
TRBV21-1,.,TRBJ2-1,.,CASREGVENEQFF,TGTGCCAGCAGGGAGGGAGTAGAGAATGAGCAGTTCTTC
TRBV27,TRBD2,TRBJ2-5,.,CASRGHPGTSASQETQYF,TGTGCCAGTCGGGGGCACCCCGGGACTAGCGCAAGTCAAGAGACCCAGTACTTC
TRBV10-2,.,TRBJ1-1,once,CASSGGVNTEAFF,TGCGCCAGCAGTGGCGGGGTGAACACTGAAGCTTTCTTT
TRBV3-1/TRBV3-2,TRBD2,TRBJ2-5,.,CASTPLGAGAQETQYF,TGTGCCAGCACCCCCCTAGGTGCGGGAGCCCAAGAGACCCAGTACTTC
TRBV27,TRBD1,TRBJ2-1,.,CASSLLQGRDEQFF,TGTGCCAGCAGTTTATTACAGGGGCGGGATGAGCAGTTCTTC
TRBV2,.,TRBJ1-6,.,CASNPQGAGNSPLHF,TGTGCCAGCAACCCCCAGGGCGCCGGTAATTCACCCCTCCACTTT
TRBV7-6,.,TRBJ2-2,.,CASSLLTVNTGELFF,TGTGCCAGCAGCTTACTAACAGTTAACACCGGGGAGCTGTTTTTT
TRBV7-9,TRBD1,TRBJ2-3,.,CASSLKGAADTQYF,TGTGCCAGCAGCTTAAAGGGGGCGGCGGATACGCAGTATTTT
TRBV4-1,TRBD1,TRBJ1-4,once,CASSQVQGGEKLFF,TGCGCCAGCAGCCAAGTACAGGGGGGTGAAAAACTGTTTTTT
TRBV19,TRBD1,TRBJ1-5,.,CASSADRVNQPQHF,TGTGCCAGTAGTGCAGACAGGGTCAATCAGCCCCAGCATTTT
TRBV12-5,.,TRBJ1-5,few,CASAPTALQDQPQHF,TGTGCTAGTGCCCCGACAGCGTTGCAAGATCAGCCCCAGCATTTT
TRBV28,.,TRBJ2-7,.,CASSLNSFGRDYEQYF,TGTGCCAGCAGTTTAAATTCATTTGGCAGGGACTACGAGCAGTACTTC
TRBV10-3,TRBD2,TRBJ2-7,.,CAISGTSGAPREQYF,TGTGCCATCAGTGGGACTAGCGGGGCCCCAAGGGAGCAGTACTTC
TRBV7-9,TRBD1,TRBJ1-4,.,CASSFGVRQGDEKLFF,TGTGCCAGCAGCTTTGGGGTTCGACAGGGAGATGAAAAACTGTTTTTT
TRBV5-4,.,TRBJ2-5,.,CASSLDPDQETQYF,TGTGCCAGCAGCTTGGATCCAGACCAAGAGACCCAGTACTTC
TRBV9,TRBD1,TRBJ1-5,.,CASSHQHVAGGGDSNQPQHF,TGTGCCAGCAGCCACCAGCATGTGGCAGGGGGAGGTGATAGCAATCAGCCCCAGCATTTT
TRBV28,.,TRBJ2-7,.,CASSTTAPYEQYF,TGTGCCAGCAGTACGACAGCGCCCTACGAGCAGTACTTC
TRBV9,.,TRBJ2-3,.,CASSVVPSTDTQYF,TGTGCCAGCAGCGTAGTTCCATCCACAGATACGCAGTATTTT